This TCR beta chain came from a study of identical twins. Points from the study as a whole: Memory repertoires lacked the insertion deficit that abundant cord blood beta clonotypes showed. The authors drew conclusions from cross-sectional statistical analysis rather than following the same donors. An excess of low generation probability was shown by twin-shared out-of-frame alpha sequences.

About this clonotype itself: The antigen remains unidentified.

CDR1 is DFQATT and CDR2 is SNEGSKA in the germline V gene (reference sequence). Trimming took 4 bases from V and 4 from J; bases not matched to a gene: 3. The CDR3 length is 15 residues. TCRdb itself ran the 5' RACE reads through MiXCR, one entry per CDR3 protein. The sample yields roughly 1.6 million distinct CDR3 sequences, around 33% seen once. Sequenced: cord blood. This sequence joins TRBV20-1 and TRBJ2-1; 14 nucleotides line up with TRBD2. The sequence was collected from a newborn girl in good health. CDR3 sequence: CSAKGTSGRYNEQFF. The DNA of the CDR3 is TGCAGTGCTAAAGGGACTAGCGGGAGATACAATGAGCAGTTCTTC.